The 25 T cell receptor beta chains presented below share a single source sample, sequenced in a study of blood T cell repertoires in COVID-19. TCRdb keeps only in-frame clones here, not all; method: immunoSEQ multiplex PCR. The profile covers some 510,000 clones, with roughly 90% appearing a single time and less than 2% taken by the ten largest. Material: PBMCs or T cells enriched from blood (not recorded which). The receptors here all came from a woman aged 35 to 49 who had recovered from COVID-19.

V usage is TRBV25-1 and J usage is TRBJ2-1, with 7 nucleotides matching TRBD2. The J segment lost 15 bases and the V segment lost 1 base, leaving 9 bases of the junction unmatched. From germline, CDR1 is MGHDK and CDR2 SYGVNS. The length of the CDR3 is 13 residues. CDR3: CASSESGRGLGFF. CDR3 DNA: TGTGCCAGCAGTGAATCGGGGAGGGGTTTGGGGTTCTTC.

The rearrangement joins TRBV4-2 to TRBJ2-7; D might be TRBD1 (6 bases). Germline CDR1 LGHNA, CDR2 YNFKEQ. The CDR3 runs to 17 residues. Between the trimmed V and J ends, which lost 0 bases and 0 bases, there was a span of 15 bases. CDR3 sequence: CASSQDRLGGTSYEQYF. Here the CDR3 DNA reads TGTGCCAGCAGCCAAGACAGATTAGGGGGAACCTCCTACGAGCAGTACTTC.

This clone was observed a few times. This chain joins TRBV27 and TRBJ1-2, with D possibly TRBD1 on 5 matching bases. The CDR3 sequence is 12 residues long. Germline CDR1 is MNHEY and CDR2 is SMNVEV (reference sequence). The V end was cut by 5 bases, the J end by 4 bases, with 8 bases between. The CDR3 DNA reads TGTGCCAGCAGTAACGGGGGCTATGGCTACACCTTC. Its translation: CASSNGGYGYTF.

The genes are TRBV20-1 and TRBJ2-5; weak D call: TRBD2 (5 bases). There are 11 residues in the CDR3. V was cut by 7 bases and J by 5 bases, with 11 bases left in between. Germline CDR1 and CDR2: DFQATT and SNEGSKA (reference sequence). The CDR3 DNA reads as TGCAGTGGAGGGCTAGTCGAGACCCAGTACTTC. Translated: CSGGLVETQYF.

CDR3 sequence reads: CATSDPGRLAGDTQYF. CDR3 DNA sequence: TGTGCCACCAGTGATCCAGGAAGACTAGCAGGCGATACGCAGTATTTT. This chain joins TRBV24-1 and TRBJ2-3; 7 positions agree with TRBD2. V shed 3 bases, J shed 6 bases, and the junction held 11 bases outside the gene matches. The CDR3 is made up of 16 amino acids. The germline V gene has CDR1 KGHDR and CDR2 SFDVKD.

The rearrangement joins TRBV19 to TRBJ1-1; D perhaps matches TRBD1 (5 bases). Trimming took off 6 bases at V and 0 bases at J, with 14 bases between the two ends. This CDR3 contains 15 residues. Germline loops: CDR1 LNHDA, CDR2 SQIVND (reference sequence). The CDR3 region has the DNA TGTGCCAGTAGCCCCCTCGACAGTTTGAACACTGAAGCTTTCTTT. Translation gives CASSPLDSLNTEAFF.

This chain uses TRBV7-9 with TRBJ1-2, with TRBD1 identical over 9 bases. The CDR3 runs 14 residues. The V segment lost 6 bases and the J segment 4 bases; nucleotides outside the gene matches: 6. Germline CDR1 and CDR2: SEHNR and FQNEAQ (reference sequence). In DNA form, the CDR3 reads TGTGCCAGCAGTCCCGGGACAGGGAGCTATGGCTACACCTTC. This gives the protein CASSPGTGSYGYTF.

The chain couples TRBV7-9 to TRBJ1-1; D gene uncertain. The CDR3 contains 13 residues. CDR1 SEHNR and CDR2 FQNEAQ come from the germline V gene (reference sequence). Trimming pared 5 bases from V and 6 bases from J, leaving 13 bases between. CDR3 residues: CASSPLPRAEAFF. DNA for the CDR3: TGTGCCAGCAGCCCTCTTCCGAGAGCTGAAGCTTTCTTT.

The CDR3 DNA reads TGTGCCAGCAGCCCCCGGGGAGTCGCCTCTGGAAACACCATATATTTT. Amino acid sequence: CASSPRGVASGNTIYF. V and J are TRBV7-9 and TRBJ1-3; D is ambiguous. Trimming removed 5 bases from V and 0 bases from J, with 14 bases in between. CDR1 and CDR2 from the germline V gene are SEHNR and FQNEAQ (reference sequence). The CDR3 contains 16 residues.

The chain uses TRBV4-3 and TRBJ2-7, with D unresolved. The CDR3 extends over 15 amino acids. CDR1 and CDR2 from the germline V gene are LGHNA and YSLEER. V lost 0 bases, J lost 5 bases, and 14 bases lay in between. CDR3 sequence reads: CASSQEYPHRDEQYF. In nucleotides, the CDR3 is TGCGCCAGCAGCCAAGAATACCCCCATCGGGACGAGCAGTACTTC.

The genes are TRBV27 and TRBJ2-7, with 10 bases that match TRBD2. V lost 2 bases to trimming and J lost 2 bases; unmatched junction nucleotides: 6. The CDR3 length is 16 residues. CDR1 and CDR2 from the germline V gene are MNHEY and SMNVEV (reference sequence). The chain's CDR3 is CASSLDISGRAYEQYF. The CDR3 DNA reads TGTGCCAGCAGTTTAGACATCAGCGGGAGGGCCTACGAGCAGTACTTC.

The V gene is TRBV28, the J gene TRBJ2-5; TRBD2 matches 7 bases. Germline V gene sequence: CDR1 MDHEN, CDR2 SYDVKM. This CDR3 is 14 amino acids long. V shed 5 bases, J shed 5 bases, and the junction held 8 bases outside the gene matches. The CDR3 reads CASSGAGAIETQYF. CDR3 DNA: TGTGCCAGCAGTGGGGCGGGAGCAATTGAGACCCAGTACTTC.

DNA for the CDR3: TGTGCCAGCAGCTTGGCAGGAGGGAAGCAGTTCTTC. Its protein is CASSLAGGKQFF. This chain links TRBV5-6 with TRBJ2-1; perhaps TRBD2 as D (6 bases). Deletions cut 0 bases from V and 11 bases from J, with 9 bases between. CDR3 length equals 12 residues. CDR1 and CDR2 from the germline V gene are SGHDT and YYEEEE.

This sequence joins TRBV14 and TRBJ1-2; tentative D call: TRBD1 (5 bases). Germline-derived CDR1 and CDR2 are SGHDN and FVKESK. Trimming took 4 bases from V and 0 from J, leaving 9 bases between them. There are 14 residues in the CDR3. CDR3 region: CASSRAQANYGYTF. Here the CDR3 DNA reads TGTGCCAGCAGCCGAGCACAGGCTAACTATGGCTACACCTTC.

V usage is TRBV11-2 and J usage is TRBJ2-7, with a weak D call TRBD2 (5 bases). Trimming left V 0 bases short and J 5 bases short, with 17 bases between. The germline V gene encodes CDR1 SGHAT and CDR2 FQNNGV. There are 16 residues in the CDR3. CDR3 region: CASSLEAGLLNHEQYF. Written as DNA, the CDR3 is TGTGCCAGCAGCTTAGAGGCGGGCCTCTTGAACCACGAGCAGTACTTC.

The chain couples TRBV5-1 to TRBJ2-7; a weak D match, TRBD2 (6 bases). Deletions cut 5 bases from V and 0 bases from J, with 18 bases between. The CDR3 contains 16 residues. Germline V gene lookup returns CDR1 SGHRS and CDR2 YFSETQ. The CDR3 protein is CASSGLSSATSYEQYF. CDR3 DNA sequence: TGCGCCAGCAGTGGCCTTTCTAGCGCAACCTCCTACGAGCAGTACTTC.

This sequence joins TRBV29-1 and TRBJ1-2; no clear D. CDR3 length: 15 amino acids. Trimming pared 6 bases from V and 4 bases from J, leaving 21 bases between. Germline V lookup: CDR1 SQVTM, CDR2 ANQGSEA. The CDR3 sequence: CSVLPRGSISYGYTF. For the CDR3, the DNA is TGCAGCGTCCTGCCGCGGGGTTCCATTTCCTATGGCTACACCTTC.

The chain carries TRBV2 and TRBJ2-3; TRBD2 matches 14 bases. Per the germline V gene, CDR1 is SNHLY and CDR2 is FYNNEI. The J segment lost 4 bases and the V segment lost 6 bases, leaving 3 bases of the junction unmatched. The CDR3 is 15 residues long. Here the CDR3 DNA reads TGTGCCAGCAGGGGACTAGCGGGAGTGGCAGATACGCAGTATTTT. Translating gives CASRGLAGVADTQYF.

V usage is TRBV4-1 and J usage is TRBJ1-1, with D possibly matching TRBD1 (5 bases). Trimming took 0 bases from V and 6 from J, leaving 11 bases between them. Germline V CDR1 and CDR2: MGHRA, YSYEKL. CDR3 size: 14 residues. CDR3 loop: CASSQDLAGPEAFF. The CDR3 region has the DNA TGCGCCAGCAGCCAAGATCTCGCGGGGCCTGAAGCTTTCTTT.

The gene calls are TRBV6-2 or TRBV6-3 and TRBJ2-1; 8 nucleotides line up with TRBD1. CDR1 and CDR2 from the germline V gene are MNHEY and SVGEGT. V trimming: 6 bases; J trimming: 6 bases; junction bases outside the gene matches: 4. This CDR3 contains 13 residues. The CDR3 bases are TGTGCCAGCAGCCCGACAGGGGTCAATGAGCAGTTCTTC. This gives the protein CASSPTGVNEQFF.

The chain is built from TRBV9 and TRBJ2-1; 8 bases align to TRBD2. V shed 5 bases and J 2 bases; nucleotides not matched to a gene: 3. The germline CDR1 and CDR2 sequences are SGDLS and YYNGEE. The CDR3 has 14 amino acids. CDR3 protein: CASSYSGTYNEQFF. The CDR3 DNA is TGTGCCAGCAGTTATAGCGGGACCTACAATGAGCAGTTCTTC.

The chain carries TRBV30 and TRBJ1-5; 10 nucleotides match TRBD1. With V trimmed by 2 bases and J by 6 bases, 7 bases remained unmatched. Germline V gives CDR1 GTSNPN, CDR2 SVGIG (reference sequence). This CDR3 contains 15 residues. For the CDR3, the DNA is TGTGCCTGGAGTCCCTCGGGACAGGGGATTCAGCCCCAGCATTTT. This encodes CAWSPSGQGIQPQHF. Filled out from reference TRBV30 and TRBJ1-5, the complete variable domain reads SQTIHQWPATLVQPVGSPLSLECTVEGTSNPNLYWYRQAAGRGLQLLFYSVGIGQISSEVPQNLSASRPQDRQFILSSKKLLLSDSGFYLCAWSPSGQGIQPQHFGDGTRLSIL.

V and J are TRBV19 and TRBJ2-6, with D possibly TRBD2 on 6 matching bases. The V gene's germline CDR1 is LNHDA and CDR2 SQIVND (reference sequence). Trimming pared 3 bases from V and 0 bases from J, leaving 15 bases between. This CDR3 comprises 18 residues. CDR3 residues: CASSIYGGTYSGANVLTF. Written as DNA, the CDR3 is TGTGCCAGTAGTATTTATGGCGGGACGTACTCTGGGGCCAACGTCCTGACTTTC.

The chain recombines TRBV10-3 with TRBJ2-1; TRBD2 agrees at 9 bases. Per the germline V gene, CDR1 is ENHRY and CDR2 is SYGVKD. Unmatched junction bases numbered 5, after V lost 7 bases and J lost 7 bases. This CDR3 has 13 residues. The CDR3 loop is CAITSGVANEQFF. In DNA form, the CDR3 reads TGTGCCATCACTAGCGGGGTAGCTAATGAGCAGTTCTTC.

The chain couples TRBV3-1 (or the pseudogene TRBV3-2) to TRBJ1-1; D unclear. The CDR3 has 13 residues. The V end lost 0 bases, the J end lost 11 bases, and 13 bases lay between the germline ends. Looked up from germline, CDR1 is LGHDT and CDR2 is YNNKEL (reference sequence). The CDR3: CASSQDVPPEAFF. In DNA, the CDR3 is TGTGCCAGCAGCCAAGACGTCCCCCCGGAGGCTTTCTTT.